This T cell receptor (beta chain) was retrieved from a study of blood T cell repertoires in COVID-19. CDR1 and CDR2 from the germline V gene are SGHRS and YFSETQ. The CDR3 sequence is 16 residues long. The J segment lost 0 bases and the V segment lost 5 bases, leaving 3 bases of the junction unmatched. Per the original data handling: Estimation of nucleated cell counts relied on the amplification of reference gene primers. Here immunoSEQ multiplex PCR was the method, and the copy in TCRdb shows in-frame clones only, minus some. The V and J calls and clone size come from that table; D and trimming were worked out from the DNA. This sample carries some 130,000 clones, approximately 80% of them seen once, and the ten largest clones take 35% to 55%.

This chain connects TRBV5-1 to TRBJ2-6; 9 bases match TRBD1. This sequence was found in a human donor in a cohort sampled during active COVID-19. The sequenced material came from peripheral blood. CDR3 DNA: TGCGCCAGCAGGGGACAGGGTCTCTCTGGGGCCAACGTCCTGACTTTC. This encodes CASRGQGLSGANVLTF.